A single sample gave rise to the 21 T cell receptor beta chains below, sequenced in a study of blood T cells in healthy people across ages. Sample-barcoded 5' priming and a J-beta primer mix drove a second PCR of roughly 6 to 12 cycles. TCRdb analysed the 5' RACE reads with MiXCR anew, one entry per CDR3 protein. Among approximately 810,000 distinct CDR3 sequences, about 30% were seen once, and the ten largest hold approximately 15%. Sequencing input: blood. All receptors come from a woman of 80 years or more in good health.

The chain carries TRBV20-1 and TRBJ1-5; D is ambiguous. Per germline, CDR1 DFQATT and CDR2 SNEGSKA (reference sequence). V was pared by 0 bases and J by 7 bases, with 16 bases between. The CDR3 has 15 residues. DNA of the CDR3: TGCAGTGCTAGAGAACAGTCCGGAGACAACCAGCCCCAGCATTTT. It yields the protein CSAREQSGDNQPQHF.

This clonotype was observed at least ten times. The CDR3 DNA reads TGCAGTGCTAGAGGCCCTGATAGCAATCAGCCCCAGCATTTT. It specifies CSARGPDSNQPQHF. The chain couples TRBV20-1 to TRBJ1-5; D unclear. Germline CDR1 reads DFQATT; CDR2 reads SNEGSKA (reference sequence). Trimming shortened V by 1 base and J by 0 bases, and 7 bases separated the two germline ends. The CDR3 has 14 amino acids.

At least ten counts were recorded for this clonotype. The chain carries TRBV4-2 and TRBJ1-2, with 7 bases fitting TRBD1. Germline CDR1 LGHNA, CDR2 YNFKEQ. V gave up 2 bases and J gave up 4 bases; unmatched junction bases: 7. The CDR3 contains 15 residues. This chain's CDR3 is CASSQRQGEGYGYTF. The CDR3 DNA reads TGTGCCAGCAGCCAACGACAGGGTGAGGGCTATGGCTACACCTTC.

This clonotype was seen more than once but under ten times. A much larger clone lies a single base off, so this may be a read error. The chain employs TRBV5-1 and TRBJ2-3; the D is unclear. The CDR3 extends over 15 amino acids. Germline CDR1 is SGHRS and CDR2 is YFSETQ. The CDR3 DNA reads TGCGCCAGCGGCTTGACGGCCTCTAGCACAGATACGCAGTATTTT. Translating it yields CASGLTASSTDTQYF.

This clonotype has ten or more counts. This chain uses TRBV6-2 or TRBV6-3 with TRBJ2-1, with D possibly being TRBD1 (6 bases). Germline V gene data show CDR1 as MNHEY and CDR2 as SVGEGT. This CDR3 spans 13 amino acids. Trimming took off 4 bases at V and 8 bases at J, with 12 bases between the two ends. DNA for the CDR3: TGTGCCAGCAGTTCCAACAGGGATTATGAGCAGTTCTTC. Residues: CASSSNRDYEQFF.

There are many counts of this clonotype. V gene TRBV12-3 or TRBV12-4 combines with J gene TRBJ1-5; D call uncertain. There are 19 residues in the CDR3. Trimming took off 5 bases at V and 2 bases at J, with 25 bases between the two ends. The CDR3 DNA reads TGTGCCAGCAGTCCGCCTCCCACAGCTACTCCTGGGGGCAATCAGCCCCAGCATTTT. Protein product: CASSPPPTATPGGNQPQHF.

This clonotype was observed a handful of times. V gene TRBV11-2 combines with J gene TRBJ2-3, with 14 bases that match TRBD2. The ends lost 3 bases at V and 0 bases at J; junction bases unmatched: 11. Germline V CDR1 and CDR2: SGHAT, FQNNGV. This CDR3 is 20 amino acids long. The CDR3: CASSFLGRLAGGVSTDTQYF. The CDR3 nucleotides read TGTGCCAGCAGCTTCCTGGGCCGACTAGCGGGGGGGGTTAGCACAGATACGCAGTATTTT.

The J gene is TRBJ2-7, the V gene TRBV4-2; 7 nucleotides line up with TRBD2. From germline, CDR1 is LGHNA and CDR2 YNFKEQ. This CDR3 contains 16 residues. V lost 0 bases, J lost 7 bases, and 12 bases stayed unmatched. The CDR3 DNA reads TGTGCCAGCAGCCAAGAATGGGGGGGGGTTGTGCGGGAGCAGTACTTC. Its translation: CASSQEWGGVVREQYF.

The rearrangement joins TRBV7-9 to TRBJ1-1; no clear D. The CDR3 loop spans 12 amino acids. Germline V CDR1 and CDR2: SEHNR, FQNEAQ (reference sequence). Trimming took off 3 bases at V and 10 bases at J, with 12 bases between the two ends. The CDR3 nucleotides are TGTGCCAGCAGCTTTACCCCCCACCGAGCTTTCTTT. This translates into CASSFTPHRAFF.

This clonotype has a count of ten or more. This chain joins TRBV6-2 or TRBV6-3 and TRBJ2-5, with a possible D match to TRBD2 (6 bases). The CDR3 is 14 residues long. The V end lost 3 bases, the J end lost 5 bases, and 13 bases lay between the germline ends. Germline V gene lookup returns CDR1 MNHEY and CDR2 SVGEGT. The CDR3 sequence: CASSYRASVETQYF. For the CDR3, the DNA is TGTGCCAGCAGTTATCGGGCTAGCGTGGAGACCCAGTACTTC.

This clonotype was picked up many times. The CDR3 loop reads CASSLAPGRGRGYTF. CDR3 DNA: TGTGCCAGCAGCTTAGCGCCCGGCAGGGGTAGAGGCTACACCTTC. The chain has TRBV7-2 and TRBJ1-2, with D possibly TRBD1 on 6 matching bases. The V gene lost 0 bases and the J gene lost 8 bases, with 16 bases spanning the gap. Germline values: CDR1 SGHTA, CDR2 FQGNSA. The CDR3 runs to 15 residues.

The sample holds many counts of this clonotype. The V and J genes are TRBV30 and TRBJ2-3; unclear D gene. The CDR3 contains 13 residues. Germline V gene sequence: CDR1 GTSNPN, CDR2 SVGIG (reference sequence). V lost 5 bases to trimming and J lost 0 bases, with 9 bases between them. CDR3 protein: CAWRPPSTDTQYF. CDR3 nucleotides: TGTGCCTGGCGGCCCCCCAGCACAGATACGCAGTATTTT. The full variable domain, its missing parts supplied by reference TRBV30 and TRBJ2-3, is SQTIHQWPATLVQPVGSPLSLECTVEGTSNPNLYWYRQAAGRGLQLLFYSVGIGQISSEVPQNLSASRPQDRQFILSSKKLLLSDSGFYLCAWRPPSTDTQYFGPGTRLTVL.

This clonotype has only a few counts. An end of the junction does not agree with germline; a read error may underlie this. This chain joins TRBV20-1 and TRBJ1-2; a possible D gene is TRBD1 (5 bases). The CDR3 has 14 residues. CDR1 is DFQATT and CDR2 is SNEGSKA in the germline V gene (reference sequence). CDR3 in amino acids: CSARRRALNYGHTF. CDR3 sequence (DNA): TGCAGTGCTAGGCGCAGGGCCCTTAACTATGGCCACACCTTC.

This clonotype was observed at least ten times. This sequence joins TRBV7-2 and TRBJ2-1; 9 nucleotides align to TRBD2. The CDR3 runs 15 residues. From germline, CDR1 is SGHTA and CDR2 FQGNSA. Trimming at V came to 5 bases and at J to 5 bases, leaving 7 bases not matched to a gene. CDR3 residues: CASSLSGGGNNEQFF. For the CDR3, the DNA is TGTGCCAGCAGCCTTAGCGGGGGCGGGAACAATGAGCAGTTCTTC.

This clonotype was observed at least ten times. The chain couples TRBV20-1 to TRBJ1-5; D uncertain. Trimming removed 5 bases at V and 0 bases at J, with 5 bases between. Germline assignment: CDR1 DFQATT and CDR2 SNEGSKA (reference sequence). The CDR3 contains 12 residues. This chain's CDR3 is CSAPGSNQPQHF. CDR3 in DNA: TGCAGTGCTCCTGGTAGCAATCAGCCCCAGCATTTT.

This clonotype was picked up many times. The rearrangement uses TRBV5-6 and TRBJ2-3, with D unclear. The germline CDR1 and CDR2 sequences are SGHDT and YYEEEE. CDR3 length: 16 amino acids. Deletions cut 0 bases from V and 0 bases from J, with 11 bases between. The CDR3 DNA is TGTGCCAGCAGCTTGGGAGGAGCCCCTAGCACAGATACGCAGTATTTT. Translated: CASSLGGAPSTDTQYF.

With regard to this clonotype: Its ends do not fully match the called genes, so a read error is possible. Here the CDR3 reads CASSPGQGRKRFF. CDR3 coding DNA: TGCGCCAGCAGCCCGGGACAGGGGCGAAAACGGTTTTTT. The chain employs TRBV5-1 and TRBJ1-4; 10 bases agree with TRBD1. Germline loops: CDR1 SGHRS, CDR2 YFSETQ. The CDR3 spans 13 residues. Using reference TRBV5-1 and TRBJ1-4 for the parts outside the CDR3, the full variable domain is KAGVTQTPRYLIKTRGQQVTLSCSPISGHRSVSWYQQTPGQGLQFLFEYFSETQRNKGNFPGRFSGRQFSNSRSEMNVSTLELGDSALYLCASSPGQGRKRFFGSGTQLSVL.

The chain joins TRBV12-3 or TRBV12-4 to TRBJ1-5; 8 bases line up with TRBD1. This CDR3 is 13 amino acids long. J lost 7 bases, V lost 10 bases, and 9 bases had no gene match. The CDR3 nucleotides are TGTGCCACCACAGGGGGAGTAGGGCAGCCCCAGCATTTT. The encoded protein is CATTGGVGQPQHF.

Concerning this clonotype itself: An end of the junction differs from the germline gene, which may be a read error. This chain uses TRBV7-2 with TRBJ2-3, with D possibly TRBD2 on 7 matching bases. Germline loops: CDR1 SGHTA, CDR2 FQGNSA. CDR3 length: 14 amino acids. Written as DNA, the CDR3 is TGTGCCAGTCAGGCGGGGGCAAGCATAGATACGCGGTATTTT. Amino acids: CASQAGASIDTRYF.

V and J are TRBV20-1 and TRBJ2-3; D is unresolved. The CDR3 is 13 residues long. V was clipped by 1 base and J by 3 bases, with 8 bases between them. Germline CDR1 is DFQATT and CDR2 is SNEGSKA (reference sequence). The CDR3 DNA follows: TGCAGTGCTAGAGCTGTAGGAACAGATACGCAGTATTTT. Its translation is CSARAVGTDTQYF.

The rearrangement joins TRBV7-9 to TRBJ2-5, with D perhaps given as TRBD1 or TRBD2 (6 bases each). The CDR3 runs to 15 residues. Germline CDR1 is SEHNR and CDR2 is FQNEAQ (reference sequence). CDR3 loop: CASGLGGPVQETQYF. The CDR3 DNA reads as TGTGCTAGCGGCTTGGGGGGCCCTGTACAAGAGACCCAGTACTTC.